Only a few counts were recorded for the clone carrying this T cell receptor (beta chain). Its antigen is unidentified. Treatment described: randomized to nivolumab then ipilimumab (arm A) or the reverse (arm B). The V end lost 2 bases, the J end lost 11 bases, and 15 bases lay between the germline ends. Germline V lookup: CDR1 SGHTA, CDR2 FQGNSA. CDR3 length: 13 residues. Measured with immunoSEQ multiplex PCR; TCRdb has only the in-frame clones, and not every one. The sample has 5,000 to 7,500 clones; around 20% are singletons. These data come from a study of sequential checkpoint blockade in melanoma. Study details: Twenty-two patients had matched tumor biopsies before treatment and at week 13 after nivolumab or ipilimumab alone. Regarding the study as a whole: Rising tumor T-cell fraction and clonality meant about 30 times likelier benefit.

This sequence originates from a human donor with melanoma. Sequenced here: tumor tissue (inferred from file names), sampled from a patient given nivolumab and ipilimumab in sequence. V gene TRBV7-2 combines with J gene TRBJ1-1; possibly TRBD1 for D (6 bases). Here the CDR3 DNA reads TGTGCCAGCAGCTTAAACGCAGGGGAGAGCGCTTTCTTT. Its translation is CASSLNAGESAFF. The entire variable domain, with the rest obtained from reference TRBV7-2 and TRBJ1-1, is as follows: GAGVSQSPSNKVTEKGKDVELRCDPISGHTALYWYRQSLGQGLEFLIYFQGNSAPDKSGLPSDRFSAERTGGSVSTLTIQRTQQEDSAVYLCASSLNAGESAFFGQGTRLTVV.